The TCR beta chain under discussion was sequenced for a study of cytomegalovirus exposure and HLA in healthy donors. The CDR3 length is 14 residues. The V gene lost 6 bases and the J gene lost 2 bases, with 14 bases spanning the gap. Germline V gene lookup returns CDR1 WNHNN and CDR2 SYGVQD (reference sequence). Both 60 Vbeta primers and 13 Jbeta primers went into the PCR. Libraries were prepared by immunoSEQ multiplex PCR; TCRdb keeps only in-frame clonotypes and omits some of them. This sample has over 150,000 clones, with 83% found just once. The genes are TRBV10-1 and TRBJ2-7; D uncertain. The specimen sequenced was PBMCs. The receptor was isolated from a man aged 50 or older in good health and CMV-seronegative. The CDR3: CASSAITKPYEQYF. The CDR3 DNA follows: TGCGCCAGCAGCGCCATAACTAAACCCTACGAGCAGTACTTC.